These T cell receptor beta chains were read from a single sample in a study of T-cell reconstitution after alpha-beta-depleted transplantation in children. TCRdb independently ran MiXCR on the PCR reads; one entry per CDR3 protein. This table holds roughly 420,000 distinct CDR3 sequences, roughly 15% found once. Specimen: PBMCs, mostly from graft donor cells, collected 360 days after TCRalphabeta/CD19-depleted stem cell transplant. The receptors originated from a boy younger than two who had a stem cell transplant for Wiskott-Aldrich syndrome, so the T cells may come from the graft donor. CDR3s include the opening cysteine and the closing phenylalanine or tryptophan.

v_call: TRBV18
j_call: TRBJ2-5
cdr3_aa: CASSPRADFQETQYF

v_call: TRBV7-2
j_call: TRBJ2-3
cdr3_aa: CASSHLYFPDTQYF

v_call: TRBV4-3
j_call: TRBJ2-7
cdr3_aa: CASSHPGQGEQYF

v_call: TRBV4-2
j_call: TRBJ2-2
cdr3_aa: CASSVAVGELFF

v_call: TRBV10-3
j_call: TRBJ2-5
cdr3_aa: CAISDRGKETQYF

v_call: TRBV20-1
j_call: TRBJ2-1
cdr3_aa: CSAMPGSYNEQFF

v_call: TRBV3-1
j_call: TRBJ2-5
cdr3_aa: CASSQEIRRTQYF

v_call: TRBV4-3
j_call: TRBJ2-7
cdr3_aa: CASSQDSRGGYEQYF

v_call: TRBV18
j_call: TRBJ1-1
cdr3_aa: CASSPGLGGGTEAFF

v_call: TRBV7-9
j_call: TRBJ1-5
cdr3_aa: CASSPQGGQPQHF

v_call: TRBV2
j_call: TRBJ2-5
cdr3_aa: CASGDRTQETQYF

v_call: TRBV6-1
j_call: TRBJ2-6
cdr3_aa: CASSPRDRASGANVLTF

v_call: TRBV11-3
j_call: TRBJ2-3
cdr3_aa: CASTTGTDTQYF

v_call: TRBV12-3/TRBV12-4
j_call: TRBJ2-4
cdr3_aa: CASSYSGVAKNIQYF

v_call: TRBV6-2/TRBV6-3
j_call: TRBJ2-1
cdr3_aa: CASSYRLAGSSYNEQFF

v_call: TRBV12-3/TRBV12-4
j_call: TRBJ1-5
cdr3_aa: CASSFWGQANQPQHF

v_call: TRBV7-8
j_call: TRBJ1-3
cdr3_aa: CASNELSRLNTIYF

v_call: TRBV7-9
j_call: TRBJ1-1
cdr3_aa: CASSGRGLNTEAFF

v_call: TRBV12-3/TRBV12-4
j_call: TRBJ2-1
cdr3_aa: CASSPRTGREQFF

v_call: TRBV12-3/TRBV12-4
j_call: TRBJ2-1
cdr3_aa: CASRHLRLAAYNEQFF

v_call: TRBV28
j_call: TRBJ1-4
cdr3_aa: CASSFYRGRVKLFF

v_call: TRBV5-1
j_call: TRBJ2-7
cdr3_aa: CASSLGRGEGSYEQYF

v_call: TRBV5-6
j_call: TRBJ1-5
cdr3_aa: CASSFGGTGNQPQHF

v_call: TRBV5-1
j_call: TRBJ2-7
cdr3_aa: CASSLATEYEQYF